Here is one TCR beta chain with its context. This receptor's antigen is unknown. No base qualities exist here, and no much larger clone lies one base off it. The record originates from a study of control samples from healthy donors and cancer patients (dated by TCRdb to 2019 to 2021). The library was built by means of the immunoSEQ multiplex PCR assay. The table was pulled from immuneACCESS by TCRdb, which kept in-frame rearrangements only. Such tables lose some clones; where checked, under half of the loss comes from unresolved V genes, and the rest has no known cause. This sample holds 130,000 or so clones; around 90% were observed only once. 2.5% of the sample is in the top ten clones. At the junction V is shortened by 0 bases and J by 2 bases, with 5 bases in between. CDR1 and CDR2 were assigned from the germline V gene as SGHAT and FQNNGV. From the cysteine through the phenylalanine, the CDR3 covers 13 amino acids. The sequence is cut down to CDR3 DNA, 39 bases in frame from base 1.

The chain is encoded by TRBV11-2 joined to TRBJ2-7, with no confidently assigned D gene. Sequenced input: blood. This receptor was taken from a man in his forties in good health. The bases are TGTGCCAGCAGCTTAGATACAGCCTACGAGCAGTACTTC. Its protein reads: CASSLDTAYEQYF. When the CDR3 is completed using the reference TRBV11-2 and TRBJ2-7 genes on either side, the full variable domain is EAGVAQSPRYKIIEKRQSVAFWCNPISGHATLYWYQQILGQGPKLLIQFQNNGVVDDSQLPKDRFSAERLKGVDSTLKIQPAKLEDSAVYLCASSLDTAYEQYFGPGTRLTVT.